This T cell receptor beta chain was captured by sequencing in a study of T cells in Graves' hyperthyroidism and ophthalmopathy. Researchers barred patients who had uncontrolled infection, other autoimmune disease, pregnancy or lactation. Using RNA transcripts as the source, TCR beta CDR3 regions were amplified. TCR CDR3 underwent first-round RT-PCR with the HTBI primer set. TCRdb fed the multiplex PCR reads into MiXCR, producing one record per CDR3 protein. The sample has hundreds of thousands of distinct CDR3 sequences, about 17% seen once. This clonotype showed up many times. The CDR3 has 15 amino acids. Germline lookup yields CDR1 KGHSH and CDR2 LQKENI. V lost 6 bases and J 5 bases, leaving 16 bases between the germline ends.

The sequence came from a young woman with Graves' ophthalmopathy. The specimen was blood. The chain joins TRBV18 to TRBJ1-4; D gene unclear. The CDR3, as DNA: TGTGCCAGCTCGCGAGGGAGGACGGTGAATGAAAAACTGTTTTTT. It specifies CASSRGRTVNEKLFF.